Below are 20 T cell receptor beta chains sequenced from a single sample in a study of blood T cells in healthy people across ages (dated by TCRdb to between 2014 and 2017). Receptor amplification or capture employed 5' RACE. For sequencing, an Illumina HiSeq 2500 was employed. A second PCR of roughly 6 to 11 cycles was run with a J-beta primer mix and a sample-barcoded 5' primer. TCRdb cleaned the public reads at Q25 with fastp, built clones with MiXCR and kept in-frame beta chains. Entries are consolidated by CDR3 protein sequence, retaining the most common genes and DNA. In all, the sample holds over a million distinct CDR3 sequences, and over 35% of those were seen once. The ten largest clones represent under 20% of the sample. Sequences were obtained from blood. The receptors derive from a woman aged 55-75 years in good health.

This clonotype came up a few times. The CDR3 sequence: CASSPLSGLPAHEQYF. The CDR3 DNA reads as TGTGCCAGCAGCCCATTGTCGGGACTACCCGCCCACGAGCAGTACTTC. The chain couples TRBV7-3 to TRBJ2-7; 7 nucleotides agree with TRBD2. Losses at the gene ends were 5 bases for V and 5 bases for J; bases not matched to a gene: 15. The CDR3 extends over 16 amino acids. Germline CDR1 SGHTA, CDR2 FQGTGA.

The chain has TRBV30 and TRBJ2-7; 11 positions agree with TRBD2. The CDR3 sequence is 14 residues long. The V segment lost 2 bases and the J segment 6 bases; nucleotides outside the gene matches: 6. Germline CDR1 and CDR2: GTSNPN and SVGIG (reference sequence). The CDR3, as DNA: TGTGCCTGGAGTCACTTAGCGGGGGGGTCCGAGCAGTACTTC. Residues: CAWSHLAGGSEQYF.

In regard to this clonotype: A read error may be the cause here, since a much bigger clone is one base away. For the CDR3, the DNA is TGCGGCGTTGAATTTAGGGAAAGCGATCAAGAGACCCAGTACTTC. Its protein product is CGVEFRESDQETQYF. The V gene is TRBV29-1, the J gene TRBJ2-5; D unresolved. Germline V CDR1 and CDR2: SQVTM, ANQGSEA. This CDR3 spans 15 amino acids. Full variable domain (outside the CDR3, taken from reference TRBV29-1 and TRBJ2-5): SAVISQKPSRDICQRGTSLTIQCQVDSQVTMMFWYRQQPGQSLTLIATANQGSEATYESGFVIDKFPISRPNLTFSTLTVSNMSPEDSSIYLCGVEFRESDQETQYFGPGTRLLVL.

The V call is TRBV13, the J call TRBJ2-5, with unresolved D. Trimming took 9 bases from V and 1 from J, leaving 9 bases between them. The V gene's germline CDR1 is PRHDT and CDR2 FYEKMQ (reference sequence). This CDR3 has 12 residues. CDR3 bases: TGTGCCAGTCTCGGCGGCCAAGAGACCCAGTACTTC. Protein: CASLGGQETQYF.

The genes are TRBV24-1 and TRBJ2-1; 14 bases map to TRBD2. Per the germline V gene, CDR1 is KGHDR and CDR2 is SFDVKD. V lost 4 bases to trimming and J lost 5 bases; unmatched junction nucleotides: 3. The length of the CDR3 is 16 residues. The CDR3 sequence is CATSDPGLAGDNEQFF. DNA of the CDR3: TGTGCCACCAGTGACCCGGGACTAGCGGGAGACAATGAGCAGTTCTTC.

The chain combines TRBV25-1 with TRBJ1-2; D uncertain. The CDR3 is 18 amino acids. V lost 1 base and J 2 bases, leaving 20 bases between the germline ends. From germline, CDR1 is MGHDK and CDR2 SYGVNS. As DNA, the CDR3 is TGTGCCAGCAGTGAATCTGAGACGGGCAGCGCATTAAACTATGGCTACACCTTC. Residues: CASSESETGSALNYGYTF.

The CDR3 DNA is TGCAGTGCTAGAGAAAAGTTCCCGACGGCGGTTGAGCAGTTCTTC. It codes for CSAREKFPTAVEQFF. The chain links TRBV20-1 to TRBJ2-1; no clear D gene. Germline CDR1 reads DFQATT; CDR2 reads SNEGSKA (reference sequence). The germline V and J ends were trimmed by 0 bases and 9 bases, with 18 bases remaining between them. The CDR3 contains 15 residues.

This chain uses TRBV11-2 with TRBJ2-1; maybe TRBD2 (6 bases). V lost 3 bases and J lost 4, with 19 bases in between. The CDR3 runs to 17 residues. Germline V lookup: CDR1 SGHAT, CDR2 FQNNGV. DNA for the CDR3: TGTGCCAGCAGCTTCAATAGTCGGGACTCCCCATACAATGAGCAGTTCTTC. Its protein is CASSFNSRDSPYNEQFF.

The rearrangement uses TRBV28 and TRBJ2-1, with 10 positions matching TRBD2. The CDR3 spans 15 residues. J gave up 8 bases and V 5 bases, and 9 bases lay outside the gene matches. Per the germline V gene, CDR1 is MDHEN and CDR2 is SYDVKM. The CDR3 DNA is TGTGCCAGCAGTCCCCTAGCGGGAGAAGGGGATGAGCAGTTCTTC. Translation: CASSPLAGEGDEQFF.

This clonotype was observed many times. The chain carries TRBV27 and TRBJ2-7, with TRBD2 matching over 9 bases. This CDR3 spans 15 amino acids. Per the germline V gene, CDR1 is MNHEY and CDR2 is SMNVEV (reference sequence). With 8 bases clipped from V and 4 bases from J, the junction kept 12 bases outside the gene matches. The CDR3 region has the DNA TGTGCCAGCCAAGATCGTAGCGGGAGAGTTTACGAGCAGTACTTC. As protein: CASQDRSGRVYEQYF.

About this clonotype: This sequence may be a read error, since a much larger clone differs from it by one base. The gene calls are TRBV29-1 and TRBJ2-7; perhaps TRBD2 as D (5 bases). Germline V gene lookup returns CDR1 SQVTM and CDR2 ANQGSEA. With 6 bases removed from V and 1 base from J, the gap between germline ends came to 16 bases. This CDR3 spans 14 amino acids. In DNA form, the CDR3 reads TGCAGCGTCGACCAGGAGGCCAAGTCCTACGAGCAGTACTTC. It encodes CSVDQEAKSYEQYF.

This chain connects TRBV27 to TRBJ1-6; 7 nucleotides line up with TRBD1. Germline lookup yields CDR1 MNHEY and CDR2 SMNVEV (reference sequence). V was pared by 8 bases and J by 7 bases, with 8 bases of the junction left unmatched. The CDR3 consists of 14 residues. CDR3 sequence: CASRRQGGNSPLHF. The CDR3 region has the DNA TGTGCCAGCCGTCGACAGGGCGGCAATTCACCCCTCCACTTT.

This chain connects TRBV20-1 to TRBJ2-4; 10 positions agree with TRBD2. J gave up 5 bases and V 4 bases, and 5 bases lay outside the gene matches. Germline V CDR1 and CDR2: DFQATT, SNEGSKA (reference sequence). The CDR3 totals 14 residues. The CDR3 sequence is CSATSGSRENIQYF. For the CDR3, the DNA is TGCAGTGCTACTAGCGGGAGTCGGGAAAACATTCAGTACTTC.

Ten or more counts support this clonotype. The chain is built from TRBV27 and TRBJ1-5; 7 nucleotides agree with TRBD1. This CDR3 comprises 15 residues. The ends lost 7 bases at V and 0 bases at J; junction bases unmatched: 6. Germline-derived CDR1 and CDR2 are MNHEY and SMNVEV (reference sequence). The CDR3 loop is CASTQQGNSNQPQHF. The CDR3 coding sequence is TGTGCCAGCACCCAACAGGGGAATAGCAATCAGCCCCAGCATTTT.

This clonotype showed up just a few times. CDR3 sequence: CASSEGAGYRTDTQYF. CDR3 sequence (DNA): TGCGCCAGCAGTGAGGGAGCGGGATATCGCACAGATACGCAGTATTTT. This sequence joins TRBV10-2 and TRBJ2-3, with TRBD2 matching 7 bases. V gave up 2 bases and J gave up 1 base; unmatched junction bases: 6. CDR1 and CDR2 (germline): WSHSY, SAAADI. This CDR3 comprises 16 residues.

The chain has TRBV4-2 and TRBJ2-7; D call uncertain. This CDR3 comprises 15 residues. V was trimmed by 4 bases and J by 1 base, leaving 14 bases between them. Germline lookup yields CDR1 LGHNA and CDR2 YNFKEQ. Written as DNA, the CDR3 is TGTGCCAGCAGCCTTCGATTTTCCCCTTCCTACGAGCAGTACTTC. This translates into CASSLRFSPSYEQYF.

This chain uses TRBV6-5 with TRBJ1-4, with D perhaps matching TRBD1 (5 bases). Germline CDR1 MNHEY, CDR2 SVGAGI. This CDR3 region has 15 residues. Trimming took off 8 bases at V and 0 bases at J, with 13 bases between the two ends. The CDR3 region is CASGLATATNEKLFF. CDR3 nucleotides: TGTGCCAGCGGCCTTGCGACAGCAACTAATGAAAAACTGTTTTTT.

This clonotype has more than one count but fewer than ten. The CDR3 sequence is CASGTLETQYF. In nucleotides, the CDR3 is TGTGCCAGCGGCACATTGGAGACCCAGTACTTC. The rearrangement uses TRBV27 and TRBJ2-5, with D uncertain. The germline gives CDR1 MNHEY, CDR2 SMNVEV (reference sequence). CDR3 length: 11 amino acids. The V end lost 8 bases, the J end lost 5 bases, and 9 bases lay between the germline ends.

This clonotype was seen once. The chain links TRBV20-1 to TRBJ1-6; D is ambiguous. The V end was cut by 6 bases, the J end by 10 bases, with 19 bases between. This CDR3 has 14 residues. Germline V lookup: CDR1 DFQATT, CDR2 SNEGSKA (reference sequence). CDR3 DNA: TGCAGTGCCAGGCCCGCCCCGGAAGGCTCACCCCTCCACTTT. It translates to CSARPAPEGSPLHF.

This chain links TRBV28 with TRBJ2-7; 13 positions agree with TRBD2. CDR1 MDHEN and CDR2 SYDVKM come from the germline V gene. The V segment lost 6 bases and the J segment 6 bases; nucleotides outside the gene matches: 2. The CDR3 loop spans 13 amino acids. The CDR3 DNA reads as TGTGCCAGCAGGACTAGCGGGAGGTTCGAGCAGTACTTC. It yields the protein CASRTSGRFEQYF.